This TCR beta chain emerged from a study of OX40 agonist ivuxolimab in advanced cancers. Overall study: Among those enrolled, mean age was 60 years (range roughly 20 to 80) and 75% to 85% were male. Partial responses were achieved by three patients, of whom one had hepatocellular carcinoma and two had cutaneous melanoma.

In regard to this clone: The target antigen is unknown.

Trimming cost V 9 bases and J 3 bases, with 9 bases left between them. The CDR3 covers 11 residues. CDR1 and CDR2 (germline): SNHLY, FYNNEI. Study-wide results and caveats: In CD8+ T cells, expanded clones were on average more numerous than in CD4+.

Only in-frame clones appear in the TCRdb table, and some are missing; sequencing was by immunoSEQ multiplex PCR. In the table there are 70,000 or so clones, more than 75% of which are singletons. The V call is TRBV2, the J call TRBJ2-7; D unclear. This TCR derives from an adult with an advanced solid tumor such as melanoma, head and neck, liver or kidney cancer. The source material was CD4+ or CD8+ T cells sorted from blood, sampled in a trial of the OX40 agonist ivuxolimab. The CDR3 loop reads CASKYNYEQYF. CDR3 coding DNA: TGTGCCAGTAAATACAACTACGAGCAGTACTTC.